The 26 T cell receptor beta chains below all came from one sample that was sequenced in a study of human T cells and chemical hapten exposure. Noted time point: pre-sensitization, week 0. Regarding treatment: therapeutic diphenylcyclopropenone sensitization with weekly scalp DPC. TCRdb re-called the RACE reads through MiXCR, storing one row per CDR3 protein. This sample has approximately 400,000 distinct CDR3 sequences; more than 4.5% occur once, and the top ten carry roughly 2.6%. Sequenced material: whole blood, taken in connection with sensitization to the hapten diphenylcyclopropenone (DPC). The receptors shown here come from a woman in her forties or fifties with alopecia areata. Some clones in this sample may be carry-over from other donors' samples.

This clonotype was seen repeatedly, ten times or more. V usage is TRBV14 and J usage is TRBJ2-5, with TRBD2 identical over 8 bases. Trimming cost V 4 bases and J 3 bases; bases outside gene matches: 4. Germline V lookup: CDR1 SGHDN, CDR2 FVKESK. The CDR3 has 14 amino acids. CDR3 nucleotide sequence: TGTGCCAGCAGCCCCTTAGCGGGGAAAGAGACCCAGTACTTC. Amino acid sequence: CASSPLAGKETQYF.

This clonotype came up many times. The V gene is TRBV12-3 or TRBV12-4, the J gene TRBJ2-2; TRBD1 or TRBD2 may be the D gene (5 bases each). The CDR3 is 14 amino acids. Trimming stripped 3 bases from V and 4 bases from J, with 9 bases between. CDR3 bases: TGTGCCAGCAGTTTCAGGGCGGGCACCGGGGAGCTGTTTTTT. Translation: CASSFRAGTGELFF.

This clonotype occurred many times. This chain links TRBV5-1 with TRBJ2-1; D possibly corresponds to TRBD1 (5 bases). The CDR3 spans 13 residues. V gave up 5 bases and J gave up 3 bases, with 9 bases separating them. CDR1 is SGHRS and CDR2 is YFSETQ in the germline V gene. The CDR3, as DNA: TGCGCCAGCAGTCCGGACAACTACAATGAGCAGTTCTTC. This encodes CASSPDNYNEQFF. Looking up the rest from reference TRBV5-1 and TRBJ2-1 gives the full variable domain: KAGVTQTPRYLIKTRGQQVTLSCSPISGHRSVSWYQQTPGQGLQFLFEYFSETQRNKGNFPGRFSGRQFSNSRSEMNVSTLELGDSALYLCASSPDNYNEQFFGPGTRLTVL.

This clonotype was observed at least ten times. The chain has TRBV19 and TRBJ2-5; D is unresolved. The CDR3 spans 13 residues. V was cut by 4 bases and J by 1 base, with 7 bases left in between. Germline CDR1 and CDR2: LNHDA and SQIVND (reference sequence). The CDR3 here is CASSNGLQETQYF. CDR3 nucleotides: TGTGCCAGTAGTAACGGGCTCCAAGAGACCCAGTACTTC.

The chain employs TRBV20-1 and TRBJ1-1; no definite D call. CDR1 and CDR2 from the germline V gene are DFQATT and SNEGSKA (reference sequence). The V end was cut by 2 bases, the J end by 7 bases, with 5 bases between. The CDR3 extends over 10 amino acids. The CDR3 protein is CSARRHEAFF. The CDR3 nucleotides read TGCAGTGCTAGACGTCATGAAGCTTTCTTT.

This clonotype was seen more than once but under ten times. The CDR3 reads CASSVTPGQPANTGELFF. The CDR3 DNA is TGTGCCAGCAGCGTAACCCCCGGACAGCCAGCGAACACCGGGGAGCTGTTTTTT. The chain carries TRBV9 and TRBJ2-2; possible D gene TRBD1, 6 bases. The CDR3 is made up of 18 amino acids. Germline loops: CDR1 SGDLS, CDR2 YYNGEE. The ends were cut back, 1 base at V and 0 bases at J, with 16 bases in the middle.

This clonotype was detected only a few times. V and J are TRBV3-1 and TRBJ2-4; the D gene is possibly TRBD2 (6 bases). Trimming took 9 bases from V and 7 from J, leaving 25 bases between them. Germline V CDR1 and CDR2: LGHDT, YNNKEL (reference sequence). The CDR3 sequence is 16 residues long. The DNA for the CDR3 is TGTGCCAGTTCGGAAGGACTAAGCGGGCTAGAGAACATTCAGTACTTC. Translated, it gives CASSEGLSGLENIQYF.

The chain carries TRBV12-5 and TRBJ2-4, with D unclear. The CDR3 loop spans 16 amino acids. Germline CDR1 LGHNT, CDR2 FRNRAP. V was trimmed by 2 bases and J by 0 bases, leaving 11 bases between them. CDR3 amino acids: CASGLLLRLAKNIQYF. The CDR3 nucleotides are TGTGCTAGTGGTTTGTTGCTGCGGCTAGCCAAAAACATTCAGTACTTC.

This clonotype has a handful of counts. The rearrangement joins TRBV7-8 to TRBJ2-1; TRBD1 agrees at 9 bases. The V and J ends lost 0 bases and 8 bases, in that order; junction bases with no gene match: 8. The germline CDR1 and CDR2 sequences are SGHVS and FQNEAQ. This CDR3 has 16 amino acids. CDR3 protein: CASSLARGQGQHEQFF. The CDR3 bases are TGTGCCAGCAGCTTAGCGAGGGGACAGGGTCAGCATGAGCAGTTCTTC.

This rearrangement joins TRBV30 to TRBJ2-6; D call uncertain. V lost 5 bases to trimming and J lost 0 bases, with 5 bases between them. The CDR3 spans 13 residues. Germline V gene lookup returns CDR1 GTSNPN and CDR2 SVGIG (reference sequence). The CDR3 is CAWHISGANVLTF. As DNA, the CDR3 is TGTGCCTGGCACATCTCTGGGGCCAACGTCCTGACTTTC.

This clonotype was counted at least ten times. The J gene is TRBJ1-2, the V gene TRBV27, with D possibly being TRBD1 (5 bases). V was cut by 3 bases and J by 4 bases, with 12 bases left in between. CDR3 length: 14 amino acids. Germline lookup yields CDR1 MNHEY and CDR2 SMNVEV (reference sequence). CDR3 DNA sequence: TGTGCCAGCAGTTTCGCACAGGCGCCCTATGGCTACACCTTC. It encodes CASSFAQAPYGYTF.

The V call is TRBV6-2 or TRBV6-3, the J call TRBJ2-3; 10 nucleotides match TRBD2. Losses at the gene ends were 3 bases for V and 0 bases for J; bases not matched to a gene: 6. The CDR3 loop spans 17 amino acids. In germline, CDR1 is MNHEY, CDR2 SVGEGT. The DNA for the CDR3 is TGTGCCAGCAGTTATTCGACTAGCGGGTTTAGCACAGATACGCAGTATTTT. This sequence encodes CASSYSTSGFSTDTQYF.

This clonotype was detected ten times or more. The gene calls are TRBV20-1 and TRBJ2-3; TRBD1 agrees at 7 bases. From germline, CDR1 is DFQATT and CDR2 SNEGSKA (reference sequence). V shed 2 bases and J 5 bases; nucleotides not matched to a gene: 4. The CDR3 loop spans 13 amino acids. CDR3 coding DNA: TGCAGTGCTAGACGACAGGGTATAGATACGCAGTATTTT. Its protein is CSARRQGIDTQYF.

This clonotype was observed a few times. The chain has TRBV30 and TRBJ2-3; D remains ambiguous. From germline, CDR1 is GTSNPN and CDR2 SVGIG (reference sequence). Trimming took off 2 bases at V and 6 bases at J, with 9 bases between the two ends. This CDR3 has 12 residues. CDR3: CAWSSVGDTQYF. The CDR3 coding sequence is TGTGCCTGGAGTTCCGTGGGGGATACGCAGTATTTT.

This clonotype has ten or more counts. The CDR3 region is CASSLHRDFYNEQFF. The DNA of the CDR3 is TGTGCCAGCAGTTTACACCGGGACTTCTACAATGAGCAGTTCTTC. This chain connects TRBV27 to TRBJ2-1; TRBD2 is a possible D gene (6 bases). Trimming removed 2 bases from V and 3 bases from J, with 11 bases in between. This CDR3 has 15 amino acids. The V gene's germline CDR1 is MNHEY and CDR2 SMNVEV (reference sequence).

This clonotype was detected ten times or more. The chain is built from TRBV29-1 and TRBJ1-1, with 8 bases that match TRBD1. With V trimmed by 5 bases and J by 6 bases, 8 bases remained unmatched. CDR3 length equals 13 residues. From germline, CDR1 is SQVTM and CDR2 ANQGSEA. CDR3 in amino acids: CSVRTGSGAEAFF. The CDR3 DNA reads TGCAGCGTTAGGACAGGGAGTGGAGCTGAAGCTTTCTTT.

V usage is TRBV6-5 and J usage is TRBJ1-6; D is possibly TRBD1 (5 bases). From germline, CDR1 is MNHEY and CDR2 SVGAGI. The CDR3 covers 17 residues. The V and J ends lost 2 bases and 7 bases respectively, with 18 bases between them. CDR3 in DNA: TGTGCCAGCAGTTACGTACTCGGGGAAGGGGCGAATTCACCCCTCCACTTT. Protein sequence: CASSYVLGEGANSPLHF.

In this sample, this clonotype turned up once. The V gene is TRBV14, the J gene TRBJ2-1; possible D gene TRBD1, 5 bases. The CDR3 sequence is 16 residues long. V was pared by 4 bases and J by 2 bases, with 15 bases between. Germline V lookup: CDR1 SGHDN, CDR2 FVKESK. In DNA form, the CDR3 reads TGTGCCAGCAGCCTCGACCAGGGAAGGGCCTACAATGAGCAGTTCTTC. Translation: CASSLDQGRAYNEQFF.

The chain recombines TRBV28 with TRBJ2-7; TRBD1 is a possible D gene (5 bases). The germline gives CDR1 MDHEN, CDR2 SYDVKM. CDR3 size: 15 residues. V was trimmed by 4 bases and J by 0 bases, leaving 13 bases between them. The CDR3 protein is CASSSPAGYSYEQYF. Written as DNA, the CDR3 is TGTGCCAGCAGTTCCCCAGCAGGGTACTCCTACGAGCAGTACTTC.

This clonotype was recorded at least ten times. The chain joins TRBV21-1 to TRBJ2-7; the table's D call of TRBD1 was not tested on the DNA. TRBV21-1 is described as a pseudogene. This CDR3 contains 15 residues. CDR3 sequence: CASSQEGDRDYEQYF. In nucleotides, the CDR3 is TGTGCCAGCAGTCAAGAGGGGGACAGGGACTACGAGCAGTACTTC.

This clonotype appeared a few times. The V and J genes are TRBV4-1 and TRBJ2-3; TRBD2 aligns across 8 bases. This CDR3 has 16 residues. V lost 1 base, J lost 4 bases, and 7 bases stayed unmatched. CDR1 is MGHRA and CDR2 is YSYEKL in the germline V gene. CDR3 in DNA: TGCGCCAGCAGCCAAGTAGGAAGCGGGGGCCCAGATACGCAGTATTTT. Its protein is CASSQVGSGGPDTQYF.

The chain links TRBV7-9 to TRBJ2-7; a possible D gene is TRBD2 (5 bases). The V and J ends lost 5 bases and 12 bases respectively, with 17 bases between them. CDR1 SEHNR and CDR2 FQNEAQ come from the germline V gene (reference sequence). This CDR3 region has 12 residues. The CDR3 DNA is TGTGCCAGCAGCGTTACCCGGGATTTCAGGTACTTC. It yields the protein CASSVTRDFRYF.

The table lists this clonotype with many counts. The chain recombines TRBV10-3 with TRBJ2-3; 12 bases match TRBD2. This CDR3 comprises 16 residues. V shed 9 bases, J shed 2 bases, and the junction held 9 bases outside the gene matches. CDR1 is ENHRY, CDR2 SYGVKD, per germline. The CDR3 DNA sequence: TGTGCCATTTCGCTGGGACTAGCGGGCTACACAGATACGCAGTATTTT. It yields the protein CAISLGLAGYTDTQYF.

This clonotype was seen a handful of times. J is TRBJ1-4 and V is TRBV27; no clear D. Germline V CDR1 and CDR2: MNHEY, SMNVEV (reference sequence). CDR3 length: 15 amino acids. Trimming left V 3 bases short and J 0 bases short, with 8 bases between. This chain's CDR3 is CASSFGRTTNEKLFF. Written as DNA, the CDR3 is TGTGCCAGCAGTTTCGGCCGGACAACTAATGAAAAACTGTTTTTT. Based on the CDR3 plus reference TRBV27 and TRBJ1-4, the full variable domain is EAQVTQNPRYLITVTGKKLTVTCSQNMNHEYMSWYRQDPGLGLRQIYYSMNVEVTDKGDVPEGYKVSRKEKRNFPLILESPSPNQTSLYFCASSFGRTTNEKLFFGSGTQLSVL.

This clonotype was seen repeatedly, ten times or more. The chain joins TRBV7-7 to TRBJ2-1; 8 nucleotides align to TRBD2. CDR1 is SSHAT, CDR2 FNYEAQ, per germline (reference sequence). The CDR3 consists of 16 residues. The junction had 9 bases not matched to a gene; V was cut back by 1 base and J by 7 bases. CDR3 region: CASSLEFGGARNEQFF. Here the CDR3 DNA reads TGTGCCAGCAGCTTAGAATTCGGGGGGGCCAGGAATGAGCAGTTCTTC.

To note about this clonotype: This sequence may be a read error, since a much larger clone differs from it by one base. V gene TRBV9 combines with J gene TRBJ2-1, with 9 bases identical to TRBD2. V dropped 0 bases and J dropped 8; count of bases not matched to a gene: 15. The CDR3 is 18 residues long. CDR1 SGDLS and CDR2 YYNGEE come from the germline V gene. The CDR3 sequence is CASSVDISSGGFLDEQFF. In DNA, the CDR3 is TGTGCCAGCAGCGTAGATATCTCGAGCGGGGGGTTTTTGGATGAGCAGTTCTTC.